This TCR beta chain stems from a study of blood T cell repertoires in COVID-19. The CDR3 extends over 12 amino acids. Germline values: CDR1 MGHRA, CDR2 YSYEKL. Trimming pared 6 bases from V and 5 bases from J, leaving 10 bases between. Assay used: immunoSEQ multiplex PCR; TCRdb lists only in-frame clones, some missing. The table records about 93,000 clones, just under 80% of them present only once. This receptor was identified in a human donor in a cohort sampled during active COVID-19. Sequenced material: peripheral blood. The gene calls are TRBV4-1 and TRBJ2-5; D remains ambiguous. This CDR3 is CASRASGETQYF. DNA of the CDR3: TGCGCCAGCAGAGCCTCCGGGGAGACCCAGTACTTC.